This T cell receptor beta chain originates from a study of regulatory T cells in long-lasting Graves disease. Study-level findings and limits: Possibly, accuracy suffered from the small sample size.

The time point was: newly diagnosed GD, antithyroid drugs for less than 3 months. RNA isolated from PBMCs was used to make the TCR library. V gave up 4 bases and J gave up 2 bases; unmatched junction bases: 5. The CDR3 totals 16 residues. Germline CDR1 is MNHEY and CDR2 is SVGAGI. Concerning this clonotype itself: Its antigen is undetermined.

CDR3 regions were amplified by Arm-PCR using iRepertoire HTBI primers to build TCR beta libraries. TCRdb reanalysed the multiplex PCR reads using MiXCR and keeps one entry per CDR3 protein. The repertoire holds 450,000 to 650,000 distinct CDR3 sequences, about 16% seen once, with roughly 25% in the top ten. The data were also submitted as part of a second study, on T cells in Graves' hyperthyroidism and ophthalmopathy. That report notes: Participants, patients aged 18 to 65, had newly diagnosed hyperthyroidism with a duration under 2 months.

The rearrangement links TRBV6-5 to TRBJ1-5, with 10 bases fitting TRBD1. The specimen comprised peripheral blood mononuclear cells (PBMCs), sampled at new diagnosis, from a patient treated with antithyroid drugs. The TCR originated in a woman aged 35 to 59 with Graves disease. The CDR3 bases are TGTGCCAGCAGTTCAGGACAGGGGGTGGGCAATCAGCCCCAGCATTTT. Its protein is CASSSGQGVGNQPQHF.